This T cell receptor beta chain was recorded in a study of blood T cells in healthy people across ages. A J-beta primer mix and a sample-barcoded 5' primer were used in a second PCR of about 6 to 12 cycles. From the 5' RACE reads, TCRdb called clonotypes with MiXCR, one entry per CDR3 protein. The sample carries 800,000 to 950,000 distinct CDR3 sequences, just under 30% recorded once. This clonotype was seen a few times. The CDR3 runs 16 residues. Deletions cut 6 bases from V and 6 bases from J, with 24 bases between. Germline values: CDR1 SQVTM, CDR2 ANQGSEA. The data were also submitted as part of a second study, on T cells of mothers and their children.

The TCR comes from a woman in her forties in good health. The chain is built from TRBV29-1 and TRBJ2-1, with D perhaps matching TRBD2 (5 bases). The sample was blood. The CDR3 DNA sequence: TGCAGCGTCGAGGGAGAACCAGCCTCTTTCTGCAATGAGCAGTTCTTC. This sequence encodes CSVEGEPASFCNEQFF.